The next 27 T cell receptor beta chains were all read from a single sample in a study of blood T cell repertoires in COVID-19. Profiling relied on immunoSEQ multiplex PCR, and the TCRdb table lists in-frame clones only, not all of them. The sample has some 260,000 clones, roughly 80% seen once; the top ten hold approximately 4%. Material: PBMCs or T cells enriched from blood (not recorded which). The receptor source for this set is a man aged 25 to 45 with acute COVID-19.

This chain connects TRBV3-1 (or the pseudogene TRBV3-2) to TRBJ1-1; D may be TRBD1 (6 bases). CDR1 and CDR2 from the germline V gene are LGHDT and YNNKEL (reference sequence). The V and J ends lost 3 bases and 1 base respectively, with 9 bases between them. The CDR3 loop spans 14 amino acids. CDR3 DNA: TGTGCCAGCAGCCACGACAGGCCGAACACTGAAGCTTTCTTT. Translation: CASSHDRPNTEAFF.

The DNA for the CDR3 is TGTGCCAGCAGTTTGGGCGGAACAGGGGATCTAAGTGAGCAGTTCTTC. This sequence encodes CASSLGGTGDLSEQFF. The chain is built from TRBV28 and TRBJ2-1, with 7 bases identical to TRBD1. From germline, CDR1 is MDHEN and CDR2 SYDVKM. The CDR3 loop spans 16 amino acids. The trim removed 3 bases at V and 9 bases at J, leaving 14 bases unmatched.

The rearrangement joins TRBV19 to TRBJ2-7; 10 bases line up with TRBD2. Germline values: CDR1 LNHDA, CDR2 SQIVND (reference sequence). The trim removed 3 bases at V and 3 bases at J, leaving 5 bases unmatched. This CDR3 has 15 amino acids. CDR3 region: CASSIGSGGLYEQYV. The CDR3 bases are TGTGCCAGTAGTATCGGTAGCGGGGGGCTCTACGAGCAGTACGTC.

The table lists this clone with a few counts. V gene TRBV11-3 combines with J gene TRBJ1-6; the match to TRBD1 covers 11 bases. The junction had 10 bases not matched to a gene; V was cut back by 5 bases and J by 4 bases. The V gene's germline CDR1 is SGHNT and CDR2 YENEEA. CDR3 size: 18 residues. In DNA form, the CDR3 reads TGTGCCAGCAGCACTGGCGGACAGGGGGCGAGGTATAATTCACCCCTCCACTTT. This encodes CASSTGGQGARYNSPLHF.

The chain employs TRBV5-1 and TRBJ1-1; D not resolved. Trimming pared 2 bases from V and 11 bases from J, leaving 13 bases between. CDR1 and CDR2 from the germline V gene are SGHRS and YFSETQ. The CDR3 extends over 12 amino acids. Written as DNA, the CDR3 is TGCGCCAGCAGCTTATACAGCGGGTCGGCTTTCTTT. Protein: CASSLYSGSAFF. Supplemented by reference TRBV5-1 and TRBJ1-1, the full variable domain reads KAGVTQTPRYLIKTRGQQVTLSCSPISGHRSVSWYQQTPGQGLQFLFEYFSETQRNKGNFPGRFSGRQFSNSRSEMNVSTLELGDSALYLCASSLYSGSAFFGQGTRLTVV.

This rearrangement joins TRBV10-3 to TRBJ1-1; D gene uncertain. The CDR3 is 15 residues long. Trimming stripped 4 bases from V and 1 base from J, with 13 bases between. In germline, CDR1 is ENHRY, CDR2 SYGVKD. CDR3 bases: TGTGCCATCAGTGGGGTGGAGATATCGAACACTGAAGCTTTCTTT. The encoded protein is CAISGVEISNTEAFF.

The genes are TRBV28 and TRBJ2-7; 7 positions agree with TRBD1. The J segment lost 2 bases and the V segment lost 6 bases, leaving 7 bases of the junction unmatched. CDR1 and CDR2 from the germline V gene are MDHEN and SYDVKM. The CDR3 length is 14 residues. CDR3 sequence: CASSLGGKTYEQYV. The CDR3 region has the DNA TGTGCCAGCAGCCTAGGGGGCAAAACCTACGAGCAGTACGTC.

The chain recombines TRBV30 with TRBJ1-5; possible D gene TRBD1, 6 bases. Germline V gene data show CDR1 as GTSNPN and CDR2 as SVGIG (reference sequence). V dropped 4 bases and J dropped 4 bases, with 26 bases sitting between them. CDR3 length: 18 amino acids. CDR3 region: CAWILGLDGQIVNQPQHF. CDR3 bases: TGTGCCTGGATTCTGGGCTTAGACGGACAGATAGTTAATCAGCCCCAGCATTTT.

The V gene is TRBV27, the J gene TRBJ2-1; TRBD1 might be the D (6 bases). The CDR3 runs 15 residues. V gave up 6 bases and J gave up 6 bases, with 18 bases separating them. Germline CDR1 is MNHEY and CDR2 is SMNVEV (reference sequence). The CDR3 region is CASRPDRPSGNEQFF. The CDR3 nucleotides are TGTGCCAGCAGGCCGGACAGACCGAGTGGCAATGAGCAGTTCTTC.

The chain joins TRBV19 to TRBJ1-2, with TRBD1 as a possible D gene (6 bases). The ends were cut back, 1 base at V and 4 bases at J, with 22 bases in the middle. The CDR3 runs 18 residues. Germline values: CDR1 LNHDA, CDR2 SQIVND (reference sequence). The CDR3 is CASSIGFWDKGNVYGYTF. As DNA, the CDR3 is TGTGCCAGTAGTATAGGATTTTGGGACAAGGGGAATGTCTATGGCTACACCTTC.

J is TRBJ2-1 and V is TRBV7-3; 11 positions match TRBD2. CDR3 length equals 18 residues. Germline trimming cut 4 bases from V and 2 bases from J; bases unmatched to any gene: 10. Germline-derived CDR1 and CDR2 are SGHTA and FQGTGA. CDR3 in amino acids: CASSSKGTSGSTYNEQFF. As DNA, the CDR3 is TGTGCCAGCAGCTCCAAAGGGACTAGCGGATCCACCTACAATGAGCAGTTCTTC.

The CDR3: CASSQDPFTDTQYF. The CDR3 nucleotides read TGCGCCAGCAGCCAAGATCCTTTCACAGATACGCAGTATTTT. This chain joins TRBV4-3 and TRBJ2-3, with unresolved D. CDR1 and CDR2 (germline): LGHNA, YSLEER. The CDR3 extends over 14 amino acids. Trimming pared 0 bases from V and 2 bases from J, leaving 6 bases between.

This clone was found a few times. The V call is TRBV11-3, the J call TRBJ2-3; D not resolved. Germline loops: CDR1 SGHNT, CDR2 YENEEA. The CDR3 length is 13 residues. V dropped 5 bases and J dropped 0 bases, with 6 bases sitting between them. The CDR3, as DNA: TGTGCCAGCAGCAGCACTAGCACAGATACGCAGTATTTT. Protein product: CASSSTSTDTQYF.

This chain uses TRBV19 with TRBJ2-2; D possibly corresponds to TRBD1 (5 bases). Germline V CDR1 and CDR2: LNHDA, SQIVND (reference sequence). CDR3 length: 16 amino acids. Deletions cut 5 bases from V and 0 bases from J, with 13 bases between. CDR3 region: CASSQNRRTNTGELFF. CDR3 DNA sequence: TGTGCCAGTAGTCAAAACAGGCGAACGAACACCGGGGAGCTGTTTTTT.

This sequence joins TRBV7-6 and TRBJ2-7, with D perhaps matching TRBD2 (6 bases). The germline V gene encodes CDR1 SGHVS and CDR2 FNYEAQ. The V gene lost 3 bases and the J gene lost 3 bases, with 18 bases spanning the gap. The CDR3 consists of 16 residues. The CDR3 bases are TGTGCCAGCAGCTTTGTGGCGGGAAGTACGCACTACGAGCAGTACGTC. Translating gives CASSFVAGSTHYEQYV.

This clone was counted a few times. The gene calls are TRBV3-1 (or the pseudogene TRBV3-2) and TRBJ1-3; 8 positions match TRBD1. CDR1 LGHDT and CDR2 YNNKEL come from the germline V gene (reference sequence). This CDR3 spans 15 amino acids. V shed 3 bases and J 4 bases; nucleotides not matched to a gene: 5. CDR3 residues: CASSHRDRLGNTIYF. The CDR3 DNA is TGTGCCAGCAGCCATCGGGACAGGCTGGGAAACACCATATATTTT.

V and J are TRBV9 and TRBJ1-3, with unresolved D. This CDR3 has 14 residues. CDR1 and CDR2 from the germline V gene are SGDLS and YYNGEE. With 3 bases removed from V and 8 bases from J, the gap between germline ends came to 15 bases. CDR3 amino acids: CASSERGNEYTIYF. CDR3 DNA: TGTGCCAGCAGCGAACGCGGGAACGAATACACCATATATTTT.

Written as DNA, the CDR3 is TGTGCCAGTAGTTCCCCCGGACAGGTAGCCAAAAACATTCAGTACTTC. This encodes CASSSPGQVAKNIQYF. The J gene is TRBJ2-4, the V gene TRBV19; 7 bases line up with TRBD1. Trimming at V came to 5 bases and at J to 0 bases, leaving 7 bases not matched to a gene. CDR1 is LNHDA and CDR2 is SQIVND in the germline V gene (reference sequence). The CDR3 consists of 16 residues. The full variable domain, with the rest looked up from reference TRBV19 and TRBJ2-4, is DGGITQSPKYLFRKEGQNVTLSCEQNLNHDAMYWYRQDPGQGLRLIYYSQIVNDFQKGDIAEGYSVSREKKESFPLTVTSAQKNPTAFYLCASSSPGQVAKNIQYFGAGTRLSVL.

J is TRBJ2-5 and V is TRBV3-1 (or the pseudogene TRBV3-2); 7 bases fit TRBD2. The CDR3 sequence is 15 residues long. The V gene's germline CDR1 is LGHDT and CDR2 YNNKEL (reference sequence). V lost 2 bases and J lost 5; bases outside the gene matches: 8. The CDR3 loop reads CASSQFTRRGETQYF. The CDR3 DNA reads TGTGCCAGCAGCCAATTTACTAGGCGGGGGGAGACCCAGTACTTC.

The chain joins TRBV7-2 to TRBJ2-1; 11 bases match TRBD2. The CDR3 has 15 amino acids. The J segment lost 6 bases and the V segment lost 5 bases, leaving 6 bases of the junction unmatched. The germline gives CDR1 SGHTA, CDR2 FQGNSA. CDR3 coding DNA: TGTGCCAGCAGCCCACTAGCGGGAGTTGTCAATGAGCAGTTCTTC. This gives the protein CASSPLAGVVNEQFF.

The chain is built from TRBV10-3 and TRBJ2-1, with TRBD2 as a possible D gene (5 bases). The length of the CDR3 is 16 residues. Between the trimmed V and J ends, which lost 0 bases and 7 bases, there was a span of 16 bases. CDR1 ENHRY and CDR2 SYGVKD come from the germline V gene. This CDR3 reads CAISESAGSLGNEQFF. CDR3 sequence (DNA): TGTGCCATCAGTGAGTCTGCGGGCAGCCTAGGAAATGAGCAGTTCTTC.

V is TRBV11-2 and J is TRBJ2-2; TRBD2 agrees at 7 bases. The CDR3 consists of 16 residues. Germline V CDR1 and CDR2: SGHAT, FQNNGV. With 5 bases clipped from V and 3 bases from J, the junction kept 9 bases outside the gene matches. CDR3 sequence: CASSLFAGVDTGELFF. CDR3 bases: TGTGCCAGCAGCCTATTTGCGGGGGTCGACACCGGGGAGCTGTTTTTT.

This clone was recorded only once. This sequence joins TRBV6-5 and TRBJ1-1, with TRBD1 identical over 8 bases. The junction had 7 bases not matched to a gene; V was cut back by 6 bases and J by 1 base. This CDR3 is built from 15 residues. The germline V gene has CDR1 MNHEY and CDR2 SVGAGI. The CDR3 DNA is TGTGCCAGCAGCTACGACAGGGGCCCGAACACTGAAGCTTTCTTT. Translation: CASSYDRGPNTEAFF.

V and J are TRBV3-1 (or the pseudogene TRBV3-2) and TRBJ1-2; 9 nucleotides line up with TRBD1. Germline trimming cut 7 bases from V and 0 bases from J; bases unmatched to any gene: 6. CDR1 is LGHDT and CDR2 is YNNKEL in the germline V gene (reference sequence). The CDR3 extends over 15 amino acids. Here the CDR3 reads CASTNRDRANYGYTF. For the CDR3, the DNA is TGTGCCAGCACGAACCGGGACAGGGCTAACTATGGCTACACCTTC.

A word on this clone: A much more abundant neighbour one base away suggests this may be a read error. The rearrangement links TRBV7-8 to TRBJ1-1; D remains ambiguous. CDR1 is SGHVS and CDR2 is FQNEAQ in the germline V gene. The CDR3 spans 13 residues. Trimming stripped 1 base from V and 4 bases from J, with 7 bases between. Written as DNA, the CDR3 is TGTGCCAGCAGCTTAGGGGCGGGCACTGAAGCTTTCTTT. Amino acids: CASSLGAGTEAFF. Full variable domain (rest looked up from reference TRBV7-8 and TRBJ1-1): GAGVSQSPRYKVAKRGQDVALRCDPISGHVSLFWYQQALGQGPEFLTYFQNEAQLDKSGLPSDRFFAERPEGSVSTLKIQRTQQEDSAVYLCASSLGAGTEAFFGQGTRLTVV.

The chain carries TRBV7-9 and TRBJ1-1; a weak D match, TRBD1 (5 bases). The CDR3 extends over 14 amino acids. V was clipped by 2 bases and J by 7 bases, with 14 bases between them. Germline-derived CDR1 and CDR2 are SEHNR and FQNEAQ (reference sequence). CDR3 in amino acids: CASSLSVQGGEAFF. CDR3 DNA: TGTGCCAGCAGCTTAAGCGTGCAGGGCGGTGAAGCTTTCTTT.

The rearrangement links TRBV15 to TRBJ1-2; 7 nucleotides agree with TRBD1. The length of the CDR3 is 15 residues. Per germline, CDR1 LNHNV and CDR2 YYDKDF (reference sequence). The V and J ends lost 0 bases and 3 bases, in that order; junction bases with no gene match: 4. For the CDR3, the DNA is TGTGCCACCAGCAGAGAAACAGGGGCCGACTATGGCTACACCTTC. Translating gives CATSRETGADYGYTF. The full variable domain, its missing parts supplied by reference TRBV15 and TRBJ1-2, is DAMVIQNPRYQVTQFGKPVTLSCSQTLNHNVMYWYQQKSSQAPKLLFHYYDKDFNNEADTPDNFQSRRPNTSFCFLDIRSPGLGDTAMYLCATSRETGADYGYTFGSGTRLTVV.